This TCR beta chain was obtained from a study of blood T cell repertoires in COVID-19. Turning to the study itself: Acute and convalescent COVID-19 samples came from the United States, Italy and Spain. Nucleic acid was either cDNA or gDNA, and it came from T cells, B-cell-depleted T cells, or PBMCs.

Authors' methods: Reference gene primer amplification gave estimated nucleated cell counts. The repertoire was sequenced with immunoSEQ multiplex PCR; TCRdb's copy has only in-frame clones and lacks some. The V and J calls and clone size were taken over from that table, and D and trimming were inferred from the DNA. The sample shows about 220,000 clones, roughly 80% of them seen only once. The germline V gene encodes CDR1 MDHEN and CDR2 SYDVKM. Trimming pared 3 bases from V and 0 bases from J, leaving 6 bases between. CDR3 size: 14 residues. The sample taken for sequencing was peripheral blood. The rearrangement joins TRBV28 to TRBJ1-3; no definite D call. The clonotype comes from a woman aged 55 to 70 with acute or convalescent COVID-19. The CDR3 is CASSLGSSGNTIYF. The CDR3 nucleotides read TGTGCCAGCAGTTTGGGGAGCTCTGGAAACACCATATATTTT.